This T cell receptor (beta chain) was identified in a study of T cell responses to AZD1222 COVID-19 vaccine. Study results and limitations: Only 5 to 7 individuals given AZD1222 were seropositive at baseline. The span of vaccine-associated CD4 TCRs extended across spike, with dominance at 160-218 and 743-854.

As regards this clone: Its specificity is not known. This same CDR3 is encoded by further DNA sequences in the sample.

Per the germline V gene, CDR1 is KGHSH and CDR2 is LQKENI. V lost 6 bases to trimming and J lost 2 bases; unmatched junction nucleotides: 8. This CDR3 region has 15 residues. The protocol was immunoSEQ multiplex PCR, while the TCRdb copy is restricted to in-frame clones and leaves out a portion. This table has approximately 150,000 clones, less than 95% appearing once. This sample comprised peripheral blood, obtained 28 days after the second AZD1222 dose. This clonotype was sampled from an adult who received the AZD1222 COVID-19 vaccine. V usage is TRBV18 and J usage is TRBJ2-3, with TRBD1 matching 7 bases. DNA for the CDR3: TGTGCCAGCTCCCTAAGACAGGGCTACACAGATACGCAGTATTTT. Its protein product is CASSLRQGYTDTQYF.